The 14 T cell receptor beta chains listed next were all sequenced from one sample in a study of vaccination and CD4 T cells after COVID-19. Their antigens remain unidentified. Treatment described: 10-day PBMC culture with coronavirus spike peptide pools or control peptides (ViraFEST assay). The Oncomine TCR Beta short-read assay sequenced DNA from cultured CD4+ T cells. TCRdb fed the PCR reads into MiXCR, producing one record per CDR3 protein. Among fewer than 15,000 distinct CDR3 sequences listed, around 45% were seen once. The sample in question was CD4+ T cells from blood, cultured in vitro, obtained after SARS-CoV-2 vaccination. All receptors derive from a human donor who had recovered from COVID-19.

V usage is TRBV7-2 and J usage is TRBJ1-1; maybe TRBD1 (5 bases). Looked up from germline, CDR1 is SGHTA and CDR2 is FQGNSA. V dropped 2 bases and J dropped 4 bases, with 20 bases sitting between them. This CDR3 region has 17 residues. The CDR3 DNA reads TGTGCCAGCAGCTTACCGGAGGGGTTCCTGAGGGCCACTGAAGCTTTCTTT. Translated, it gives CASSLPEGFLRATEAFF.

V is TRBV5-1 and J is TRBJ2-3, with D perhaps matching TRBD1 or TRBD2 (5 bases each). The CDR3 length is 14 residues. Germline CDR1 SGHRS, CDR2 YFSETQ. The V gene lost 2 bases and the J gene lost 2 bases, with 9 bases spanning the gap. This chain's CDR3 is CASSFGTITDTQYF. CDR3 nucleotide sequence: TGCGCCAGCAGCTTCGGGACCATCACAGATACGCAGTATTTT.

The genes are TRBV6-1 and TRBJ1-5; D remains unclear. Germline lookup yields CDR1 MNHNS and CDR2 SASEGT. V was trimmed by 3 bases and J by 7 bases, leaving 13 bases between them. CDR3 size: 14 residues. The CDR3, as DNA: TGTGCCAGCAGTGAGTCCCTCAAGGGACAGCCCCAGCATTTT. Translation gives CASSESLKGQPQHF.

The chain combines TRBV12-3 or TRBV12-4 with TRBJ1-6; no firm D call. The CDR3 is 14 amino acids. Trimming removed 7 bases from V and 5 bases from J, with 12 bases in between. CDR3 in amino acids: CASTLATNNSPLHF. DNA of the CDR3: TGTGCCAGCACCCTCGCGACCAATAATTCACCCCTCCACTTT.

The rearrangement uses TRBV19 and TRBJ1-5; the D is unclear. CDR3 length: 13 residues. Trimming pared 4 bases from V and 11 bases from J, leaving 15 bases between. The germline gives CDR1 LNHDA, CDR2 SQIVND (reference sequence). The CDR3 sequence is CASSSVPMLAQHF. The DNA for the CDR3 is TGTGCCAGTAGTAGCGTCCCAATGCTGGCCCAGCATTTT.

V gene TRBV28 combines with J gene TRBJ2-1; D is uncertain. Trimming pared 7 bases from V and 4 bases from J, leaving 8 bases between. The CDR3 loop spans 12 amino acids. CDR1 is MDHEN and CDR2 is SYDVKM in the germline V gene. DNA for the CDR3: TGTGCCAGCACCGCTAGGTACAATGAGCAGTTCTTC. This gives the protein CASTARYNEQFF. Full variable domain (missing parts from reference TRBV28 and TRBJ2-1): DVKVTQSSRYLVKRTGEKVFLECVQDMDHENMFWYRQDPGLGLRLIYFSYDVKMKEKGDIPEGYSVSREKKERFSLILESASTNQTSMYLCASTARYNEQFFGPGTRLTVL.

This sequence joins TRBV29-1 and TRBJ1-2; unclear D gene. V was trimmed by 2 bases and J by 0 bases, leaving 7 bases between them. The CDR3 extends over 13 amino acids. CDR1 is SQVTM, CDR2 ANQGSEA, per germline. The CDR3 loop reads CSVERGTNYGYTF. DNA of the CDR3: TGCAGCGTTGAACGAGGGACTAACTATGGCTACACCTTC. The full variable domain, its missing parts supplied by reference TRBV29-1 and TRBJ1-2, is SAVISQKPSRDICQRGTSLTIQCQVDSQVTMMFWYRQQPGQSLTLIATANQGSEATYESGFVIDKFPISRPNLTFSTLTVSNMSPEDSSIYLCSVERGTNYGYTFGSGTRLTVV.

The chain carries TRBV6-5 and TRBJ2-3; TRBD2 agrees at 8 bases. This CDR3 comprises 18 residues. V was clipped by 2 bases and J by 1 base; unmatched bases: 11. Germline V CDR1 and CDR2: MNHEY, SVGAGI. CDR3 DNA sequence: TGTGCCAGCAGTTACCCCCCCGCCGGGAGGGAAGGCACAGATACGCAGTATTTT. Amino acid sequence: CASSYPPAGREGTDTQYF.

This clonotype was seen a single time. This rearrangement joins TRBV10-3 to TRBJ1-1; tentative D call: TRBD1 (6 bases). The CDR3 is 15 amino acids. The germline V gene encodes CDR1 ENHRY and CDR2 SYGVKD. Trimming removed 8 bases from V and 3 bases from J, with 19 bases in between. The CDR3 DNA reads as TGTGCCATCGGATGGACCCCGGGGGGCTACACTGAAGCTTTCTTT. Protein sequence: CAIGWTPGGYTEAFF.

The rearrangement uses TRBV7-2 and TRBJ2-5, with a tentative D call TRBD1 (6 bases). V was trimmed by 2 bases and J by 1 base, leaving 14 bases between them. CDR1 SGHTA and CDR2 FQGNSA come from the germline V gene. This CDR3 region has 16 residues. CDR3 amino acids: CASSLQGTRGQETQYF. The DNA for the CDR3 is TGTGCCAGCAGCTTACAGGGGACAAGGGGCCAAGAGACCCAGTACTTC.

The chain has TRBV6-1 and TRBJ1-1; D remains ambiguous. Trimming cost V 7 bases and J 2 bases, with 14 bases left between them. CDR3 length equals 14 residues. CDR1 MNHNS and CDR2 SASEGT come from the germline V gene. The CDR3 protein is CASIARSLNTEAFF. The CDR3 nucleotides are TGTGCCAGCATAGCGCGGTCCCTAAACACTGAAGCTTTCTTT.

V is TRBV29-1 and J is TRBJ1-2, with 9 bases that match TRBD1. Germline CDR1 and CDR2: SQVTM and ANQGSEA. This CDR3 is built from 12 residues. The trim removed 6 bases at V and 7 bases at J, leaving 6 bases unmatched. The CDR3 reads CSVGRDRVGYTF. CDR3 in DNA: TGCAGCGTGGGCCGGGACAGGGTTGGCTACACCTTC.

The sample holds a few counts of this clonotype. The rearrangement links TRBV2 to TRBJ1-5; D not certain. The CDR3 runs 14 residues. The germline V gene encodes CDR1 SNHLY and CDR2 FYNNEI. Trimming took 3 bases from V and 4 from J, leaving 10 bases between them. The CDR3 is CASSENTLNQPQHF. CDR3 bases: TGTGCCAGCAGTGAGAACACGCTTAATCAGCCCCAGCATTTT.

The V call is TRBV2, the J call TRBJ2-1, with TRBD2 as a possible D gene (6 bases). V lost 1 base and J lost 9, with 13 bases in between. CDR3 length: 14 residues. CDR1 and CDR2 (germline): SNHLY, FYNNEI. The CDR3 reads CASSEEGMGGEQFF. In nucleotides, the CDR3 is TGTGCCAGCAGTGAAGAGGGAATGGGGGGTGAGCAGTTCTTC.